This T cell receptor (beta chain) was recovered during a study of shared clonotypes between healthy human individuals. V dropped 0 bases and J dropped 11 bases, with 19 bases sitting between them. The CDR3 length is 14 residues. In germline, CDR1 is SQVTM, CDR2 ANQGSEA. Findings and limits, study-wide: Among non-shared clonotypes, generation probabilities were lower than among those shared by all four donors.

Notes on this clone: Its antigen is not known.

Per sorted-subset replicate PCR, input was approximately 0.2 ug DNA, representing about 30,000 T cell genomes. TCRdb keeps only in-frame clones here, not all; method: immunoSEQ multiplex PCR. The sample shows 730,000 or so clones, around 72% of them seen only once. This TCR was recovered from a woman aged 25 to 39 in good health. V and J are TRBV29-1 and TRBJ1-1; D gene ambiguous. The material sequenced was memory CD4+ T cells sorted from blood. The subset is: CD45RA-negative fraction. The CDR3 DNA is TGCAGCGTTGAAGATCTGGGCGCTACTGAAGGGGCTTTCTTT. Residues: CSVEDLGATEGAFF.